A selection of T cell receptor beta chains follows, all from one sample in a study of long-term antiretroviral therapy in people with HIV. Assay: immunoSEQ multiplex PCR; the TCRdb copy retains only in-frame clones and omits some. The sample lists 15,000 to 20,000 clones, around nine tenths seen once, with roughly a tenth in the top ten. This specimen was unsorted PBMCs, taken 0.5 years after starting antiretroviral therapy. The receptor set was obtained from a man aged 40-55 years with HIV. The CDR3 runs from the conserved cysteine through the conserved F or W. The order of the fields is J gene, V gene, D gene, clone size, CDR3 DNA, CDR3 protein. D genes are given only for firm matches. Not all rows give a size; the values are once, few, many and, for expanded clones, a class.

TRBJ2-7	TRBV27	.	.	TGTGCCAGCAGTTGGTCCCAGGGTCAAGAGCAGTACTTC	CASSWSQGQEQYF
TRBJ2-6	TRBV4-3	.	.	TGCGCCAGCAGCCAAGAGGGCGGGGCCTCTGGGGCCAACGTCCTGACTTTC	CASSQEGGASGANVLTF
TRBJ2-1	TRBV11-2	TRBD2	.	TGTGCCAGCAGCACCCGGACTAGCGGGAGGTACAATGAGCAGTTCTTC	CASSTRTSGRYNEQFF
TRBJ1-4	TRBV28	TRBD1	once	TGTGCCAGCAGTTCCACCGTCAGGGGGGCAAATGAAAAACTGTTTTTT	CASSSTVRGANEKLFF
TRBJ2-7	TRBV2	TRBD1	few	TGTGCCAGCAGTCCCAGGGGGCGAGACGAGCAGTACTTC	CASSPRGRDEQYF
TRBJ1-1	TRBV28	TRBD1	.	TGTGCCAGCAGCCCAGCAGGACAGGTTGAAGCTTTCTTT	CASSPAGQVEAFF
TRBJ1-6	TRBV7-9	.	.	TGTGCCAGCAGCTTTAGGAAGGATTCACCCCTCCACTTT	CASSFRKDSPLHF
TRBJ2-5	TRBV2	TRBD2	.	TGTGCCAGCCAGGTTGGACTAGCGGGAGTAAAAGAGACCCAGTACTTC	CASQVGLAGVKETQYF
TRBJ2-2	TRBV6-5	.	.	TGTGCCAGCAGTTACGAAACTATGAACACCGGGGAGCTGTTTTTT	CASSYETMNTGELFF
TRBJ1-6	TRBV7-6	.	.	TGTGCCAGCAGCTTAGGGGGAGGGGTGGATTCACCCCTCCACTTT	CASSLGGGVDSPLHF
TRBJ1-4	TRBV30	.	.	TGTGCCTGGAGTGCATCCGGGGGTAATGAAAAACTGTTTTTT	CAWSASGGNEKLFF
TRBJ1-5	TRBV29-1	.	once	TGCAGCGTTGCCGAGGTGGGTCAGCCCCAGCATTTT	CSVAEVGQPQHF
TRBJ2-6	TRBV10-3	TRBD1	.	TGTGCCATCAGGACAGGGGATTCCTCTGGGGCCAACGTCCTGACTTTC	CAIRTGDSSGANVLTF
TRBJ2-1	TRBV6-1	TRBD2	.	TGTGCCAGCAGTGTCGGACTAGTGAGCAATGAGCAGTTCTTC	CASSVGLVSNEQFF
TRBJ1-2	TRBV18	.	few	TGTGCCAGCTCACCTTTGGGGACTGAAAGTAACTATGGCTACACCTTC	CASSPLGTESNYGYTF
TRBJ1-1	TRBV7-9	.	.	TGTGCCAGCAGCCCTTGGGACACAGAGATTGAAGCTTTCTTT	CASSPWDTEIEAFF
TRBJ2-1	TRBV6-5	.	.	TGTGCCAGCAGTTACTCTGGAAGCGTAGATGAGCAGTTCTTC	CASSYSGSVDEQFF
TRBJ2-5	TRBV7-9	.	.	TGTGCCAGCAGCTTAATGTTAAGCAGCCAAGAGACCCAGTACTTC	CASSLMLSSQETQYF
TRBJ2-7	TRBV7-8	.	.	TGTGCCAGCAGCTTCGGGGCAAGCTCCTACGAGCAGTACTTC	CASSFGASSYEQYF
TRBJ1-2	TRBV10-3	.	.	TGTGCCATCAGTTCGGACAAGGGAAACCCATATGGCTACACCTTC	CAISSDKGNPYGYTF
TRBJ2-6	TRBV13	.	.	TGTGCCAGCGGGCTACCTGGGGCCAACGTCCTGACTTTC	CASGLPGANVLTF
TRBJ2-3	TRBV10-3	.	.	TGTGCCATCGGGTGGCAGGAGACAGATACGCAGTATTTT	CAIGWQETDTQYF
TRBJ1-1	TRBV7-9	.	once	TGTGCCAGCAGCCCACGCAGTGACGGGAACACTGAAGCTTTCTTT	CASSPRSDGNTEAFF
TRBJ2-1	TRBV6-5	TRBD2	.	TGTGCCAGCAGTTATAGCGGGGGCTACAATGAGCAGTTCTTC	CASSYSGGYNEQFF
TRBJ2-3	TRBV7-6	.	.	TGTGCCAGCAGCTCCATGGGCGGGACCACAGATACGCAGTATTTT	CASSSMGGTTDTQYF
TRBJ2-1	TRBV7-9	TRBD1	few	TGTGCCAGCAGCCCACTTTGGACAGGGTCCTACAATGAGCAGTTCTTC	CASSPLWTGSYNEQFF
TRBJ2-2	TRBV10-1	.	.	TGCGCCAGCAGCGGTGAGGCCGGGGAGCTGTTTTTT	CASSGEAGELFF
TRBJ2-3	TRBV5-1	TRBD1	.	TGCGCCAGTACGGACAGGGCCACAGATACGCAGTATTTT	CASTDRATDTQYF
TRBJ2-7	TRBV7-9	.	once	TGTGCCAGCAGCTTAGTCGGGGCAGAAACCACCTACGAGCAGTACTTC	CASSLVGAETTYEQYF
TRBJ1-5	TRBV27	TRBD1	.	TGTGCCAGCAGTTACAGGGGTTTTCAGCCCCAGCATTTT	CASSYRGFQPQHF
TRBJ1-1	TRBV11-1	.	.	TGTGCCAGCAGCTTAGGACAGGTGGCTGAAGCTTTCTTT	CASSLGQVAEAFF
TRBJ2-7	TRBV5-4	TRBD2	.	TGTGCCAGCAGCCTTACTAGCGGAAGCTCCTACGAGCAGTACTTC	CASSLTSGSSYEQYF
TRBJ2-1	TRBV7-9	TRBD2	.	TGTGCCAGCAGCTTAGCGCGGGGGAACAATGAGCAGTTCTTC	CASSLARGNNEQFF
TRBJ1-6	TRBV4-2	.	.	TGTGCCAGCACGAGTTTGGCCATGGAGTATAATTCACCCCTCCACTTT	CASTSLAMEYNSPLHF
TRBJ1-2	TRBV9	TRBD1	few	TGTGCCAGCAGCCCCCAAGGGGACAGGGGGGGTGGCTACACCTTC	CASSPQGDRGGGYTF
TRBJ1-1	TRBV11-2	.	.	TGTGCCAGCAGCTTAGCTCTTGGGGTGAACACTGAAGCTTTCTTT	CASSLALGVNTEAFF
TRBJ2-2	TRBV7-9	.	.	TGTGCCAGCAGCTTACTGGTCGTCACCGGGGAGCTGTTTTTT	CASSLLVVTGELFF
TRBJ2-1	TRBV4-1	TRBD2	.	TGCGCCAGCAGCCAATTAATTGCGAGCGGGAACTACAATGAGCAGTTCTTC	CASSQLIASGNYNEQFF
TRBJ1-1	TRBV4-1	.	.	TGCGCCAGCAGCCAAGTCGAGGCTTCGAACACTGAAGCTTTCTTT	CASSQVEASNTEAFF
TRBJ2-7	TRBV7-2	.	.	TGTGCCAGCAGCTTAGGGGCCAGAAGCTACGAGCAGTACTTC	CASSLGARSYEQYF
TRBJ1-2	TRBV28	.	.	TGTGCCAGCAGTTCCGGTCCCTATGGCTACACCTTC	CASSSGPYGYTF
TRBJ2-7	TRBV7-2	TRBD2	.	TGTGCCAGCAGAGAACCTGCCGGGCGGGGGTACGTGCAGTACTTC	CASREPAGRGYVQYF
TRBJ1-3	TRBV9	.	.	TGTGCCAGCAGCGTTTCGACAGCTGGAAACACCATATATTTT	CASSVSTAGNTIYF
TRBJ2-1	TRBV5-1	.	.	TGCGCCAGCAGCTCCCCTATGGGGTTTAATGAGCAGTTCTTC	CASSSPMGFNEQFF
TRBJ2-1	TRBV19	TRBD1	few	TGTGCCAGTAGTATAAGACAGGGGGGCTACAATGAGCAGTTCTTC	CASSIRQGGYNEQFF
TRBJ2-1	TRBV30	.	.	TGTGCCTGGAGTGCCAACAATGAGCAGTTCTTC	CAWSANNEQFF
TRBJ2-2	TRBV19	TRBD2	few	TGTGCCAGTAGTACCCCGATAGGAGCGGGGACCGGGGAGCTGTTTTTT	CASSTPIGAGTGELFF
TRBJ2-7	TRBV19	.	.	TGTGCCAGTAATCCGGAGGGATCCTACGAGCAGTACTTC	CASNPEGSYEQYF
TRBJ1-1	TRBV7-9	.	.	TGTGCCAGCAGCCCAGAGAACACTGAAGCTTTCTTT	CASSPENTEAFF